These 2 T cell receptor beta chains originate from one sample sequenced in a study of T cells after yellow fever vaccination. TCRdb used MiXCR to reprocess the 5' RACE reads, holding one entry per CDR3 protein. The sample yields around 500,000 distinct CDR3 sequences, just over 20% seen once. Sequences were derived from PBMCs, sampled roughly 20 days after the first yellow fever vaccination. The source of these receptors is a man aged 18 to 29 who received the YFV17D yellow fever vaccine.

V gene TRBV6-1 combines with J gene TRBJ2-1; D is perhaps TRBD1 (6 bases). V was trimmed by 4 bases and J by 0 bases, leaving 7 bases between them. CDR3 length: 14 amino acids. Germline V CDR1 and CDR2: MNHNS, SASEGT. The CDR3 here is CASSGQASYNEQFF. In nucleotides, the CDR3 is TGTGCCAGCAGTGGACAGGCCTCCTACAATGAGCAGTTCTTC.

In its sample, this clonotype was seen a few times. The V gene is TRBV11-1, the J gene TRBJ2-7, with TRBD2 as a possible D gene (6 bases). CDR1 is SGHAT, CDR2 FQDESV, per germline (reference sequence). V lost 5 bases and J 3 bases, leaving 11 bases between the germline ends. The CDR3 extends over 13 amino acids. The CDR3 loop is CASSITGGYEQYV. The CDR3, as DNA: TGTGCCAGCAGCATAACCGGGGGCTACGAGCAGTACGTC.